Listed below are T cell receptor beta chains from one sample, sequenced in a study of cytomegalovirus exposure and HLA in healthy donors. Produced via immunoSEQ multiplex PCR; TCRdb's table is partial and in-frame only. The sample lists about 150,000 clones, 60% to 85% occurring once. Sample: PBMCs. These receptors were taken from a woman aged 40-49 years in good health and CMV-seropositive. The CDR3 runs from the conserved cysteine through the conserved F or W. Size tells how often a clone was seen (once, few, many) or the class of an expanded clone, and some rows leave it out.

CASSYTGTSYTEAFF	TRBV27	TRBJ1-1	NA
CASSSQGYYGYTF	TRBV5-1	TRBJ1-2	NA
CASSSFGTSGPEAFF	TRBV28	TRBJ2-1	NA
CASRGTGGYEQYF	TRBV6-1	TRBJ2-7	NA
CASSSSPESQETQYF	TRBV5-6	TRBJ2-5	NA
CASSLFSGVAGEQFF	TRBV5-4	TRBJ2-1	NA
CASSLRIREYEQYF	TRBV27	TRBJ2-7	NA
CSARASTDTQYF	TRBV29-1	TRBJ2-3	NA
CASSSPGQGVHEQYF	TRBV28	TRBJ2-7	NA
CASSQTGRGEAFF	TRBV9	TRBJ1-1	NA
CASSIMSSYEQYF	TRBV19	TRBJ2-7	NA
CASSSGTGGNQPQHF	TRBV13	TRBJ1-5	few
CASSEEAGGPHEQYF	TRBV9	TRBJ2-7	NA
CASSLLGAGEAFF	TRBV5-4	TRBJ1-1	NA
CATSSYGNTIYF	TRBV14	TRBJ1-3	once
CASSPAATAGGTDTQYF	TRBV5-1	TRBJ2-3	NA
CAISEFPELEQYF	TRBV10-3	TRBJ2-7	NA
CASSTASSGGAYEQYF	TRBV9	TRBJ2-7	NA
CASSIRSGGTDTQYF	TRBV5-1	TRBJ2-3	NA
CAWSLGAGGANVLTF	TRBV30	TRBJ2-6	NA
CASSGLSNEQFF	TRBV2	TRBJ2-1	NA
CASTVSLGPGLSYNSPLHF	TRBV28	TRBJ1-6	NA
CASNGAANTEAFF	TRBV2	TRBJ1-1	NA
CASSEEAGAPANTGELFF	TRBV10-2	TRBJ2-2	NA
CASIARDSKNIQYF	TRBV28	TRBJ2-4	few
CASSEGQGSYNSPLHF	TRBV9	TRBJ1-6	few
CASTEGLAVRSSYEQYF	TRBV5-1	TRBJ2-7	NA
CATSRQGTEAFF	TRBV15	TRBJ1-1	few
CASSPTSGGITDTQYF	TRBV18	TRBJ2-3	NA
CASSQALAPDEQFF	TRBV4-2	TRBJ2-1	NA
CASKQGSSHGYTF	TRBV6-6	TRBJ1-2	NA
CASGRGNTEAFF	TRBV6-5	TRBJ1-1	NA
CASSLAGQYGYTF	TRBV28	TRBJ1-2	NA
CASRRQGLNTIYF	TRBV5-6	TRBJ1-3	few
CASSRTGTVSYEQYF	TRBV28	TRBJ2-7	NA
CASSLESGTDTQYF	TRBV5-1	TRBJ2-3	NA
CASSPPGQGSRSYTF	TRBV7-2	TRBJ1-2	NA
CASSALGTGSYEQYF	TRBV19	TRBJ2-7	NA
CATSRDPGSYNEQFF	TRBV15	TRBJ2-1	NA
CASAELYSNQPQHF	TRBV2	TRBJ1-5	NA
CASSPRPQEPQHF	TRBV18	TRBJ1-5	once
CASSAGQAREKLFF	TRBV10-1	TRBJ1-4	NA
CASSTFTSGATDTQYF	TRBV5-1	TRBJ2-3	NA
CASSLAGDTGELFF	TRBV5-1	TRBJ2-2	once
CASSQGRGVGTDTQYF	TRBV4-1	TRBJ2-3	NA
CASSPPGTGTTGELFF	TRBV5-6	TRBJ2-2	once
CASSLVVSGNTEAFF	TRBV5-5	TRBJ1-1	few
CASSLLVTRDSFNQPQHF	TRBV7-2	TRBJ1-5	NA